A selection of T cell receptor beta chains follows, all from one sample in a study of blood T cell repertoires in COVID-19. Clones were sequenced by immunoSEQ multiplex PCR, and TCRdb holds only the in-frame ones, with some missing. The sample lists about 140,000 clones; approximately 83% were seen once. Specimen: peripheral blood. All receptors come from a woman aged 55-69 years with acute or convalescent COVID-19. CDR3s include the opening cysteine and the closing phenylalanine or tryptophan. The D gene is left open where the match is weak. Some rows have no size entry. The others give once, few or many, or a class for an expanded clone.

j_call | d_call | v_call | clone_size | cdr3_aa | cdr3_nt
TRBJ2-7 | NA | TRBV11-2 | NA | CASSLQPGSEEQYF | TGTGCCAGCAGCTTACAACCAGGGTCGGAAGAGCAGTACTTC
TRBJ2-1 | NA | TRBV5-4 | once | CASSAGTAPYNEQFF | TGTGCCAGCAGCGCGGGGACGGCCCCCTACAATGAGCAGTTCTTC
TRBJ2-2 | NA | TRBV9 | NA | CASSVVPGIATGELFF | TGTGCCAGCAGCGTAGTGCCAGGGATCGCCACCGGGGAGCTGTTTTTT
TRBJ1-1 | NA | TRBV27 | NA | CASRPREVLNTEAFF | TGTGCCAGCAGGCCCCGGGAGGTTCTGAACACTGAAGCTTTCTTT
TRBJ1-2 | TRBD1 | TRBV15 | NA | CATSRDRTGSYGYTF | TGTGCCACCAGCAGAGATCGGACAGGGAGCTATGGCTACACCTTC
TRBJ1-1 | TRBD1 | TRBV6-5 | NA | CASRTGGAVNTEAFF | TGTGCCAGCAGGACAGGGGGCGCGGTGAACACTGAAGCTTTCTTT
TRBJ1-3 | NA | TRBV7-2 | NA | CASSLVPGVPSGNTIYF | TGTGCCAGCAGCTTAGTCCCGGGAGTCCCCTCTGGAAACACCATATATTTT
TRBJ2-7 | NA | TRBV10-3 | NA | CATSRDSYEQYF | TGTGCCACCTCGCGGGACTCCTACGAGCAGTACTTC
TRBJ1-6 | NA | TRBV10-3 | NA | CAISNGPPGDSPLHF | TGTGCCATCAGTAACGGACCCCCCGGGGATTCACCCCTCCACTTT
TRBJ1-5 | TRBD1 | TRBV5-6 | NA | CASSWGQGTQPQHF | TGTGCCAGCAGCTGGGGACAGGGTACCCAGCCCCAGCATTTT
TRBJ1-2 | NA | TRBV20-1 | NA | CSATADYGYTF | TGCAGTGCTACTGCAGACTATGGCTACACCTTC
TRBJ1-1 | NA | TRBV18 | NA | CASSPVTYTEAFF | TGTGCCAGCTCACCGGTCACATACACTGAAGCTTTCTTT
TRBJ2-3 | NA | TRBV19 | NA | CASSTLGGVGSDTQYF | TGTGCCAGTAGTACCCTCGGCGGCGTGGGTTCAGATACGCAGTATTTT
TRBJ1-2 | TRBD1 | TRBV10-3 | NA | CAISELVGQNYGYTF | TGTGCCATCAGTGAGCTTGTGGGACAGAACTATGGCTACACCTTC
TRBJ1-1 | NA | TRBV11-3 | NA | CASSQSTEAFF | TGTGCCAGCAGCCAATCAACTGAAGCTTTCTTT
TRBJ1-2 | NA | TRBV7-2 | NA | CASSLNQGTNGYTF | TGTGCCAGCAGCCTTAACCAGGGAACGAATGGCTACACCTTC
TRBJ1-4 | NA | TRBV12-3/TRBV12-4 | NA | CASSGVINEKLFF | TGTGCCAGCTCAGGGGTAATTAATGAAAAACTGTTTTTT
TRBJ1-2 | TRBD1 | TRBV19 | NA | CASSSTGDGYTF | TGTGCCAGTAGCAGCACAGGGGATGGCTACACCTTC
TRBJ2-7 | NA | TRBV11-1 | NA | CASSEQGFFYEQYF | TGTGCCAGCAGCGAACAGGGATTCTTCTACGAGCAGTACTTC